Below, one TCR beta chain is given with its context. This sample was included in a study of PD-L1 blockade in urothelial cancer. Study summary: Blood was subjected to analysis at 3 weeks (second dose) and 6 weeks following treatment start.

CDR3 length: 13 residues. Deletions cut 1 base from V and 5 bases from J, with 5 bases between. The V gene's germline CDR1 is LNHDA and CDR2 SQIVND (reference sequence). Method: immunoSEQ multiplex PCR; TCRdb's copy keeps in-frame clones and lacks some. Among 15,000 or so clones, roughly 90% were seen once, and the ten largest hold over 12%. The source of this sequence is a man between 65 and 80 years old with urothelial cancer. V usage is TRBV19 and J usage is TRBJ1-4; D call uncertain. This specimen consisted of PBMCs, obtained around atezolizumab (anti-PD-L1) treatment. CDR3 sequence (DNA): TGTGCCAGTAGTATAGCCAGAAATGAAAAACTGTTTTTT. It encodes CASSIARNEKLFF.